The 32 T cell receptor beta chains below come from one sample, sequenced in a study of shared clonotypes between healthy human individuals. Only in-frame clones appear in the TCRdb table, and some are missing; sequencing was by immunoSEQ multiplex PCR. The sample carries about 2.1 million clones, about 93% recorded once. CD8 cells classed as naive were CD45RO-negative and positively selected for CCR7, excluding terminally differentiated effector memory CD45RA+ cells. The sequencing input was naive CD8+ T cells from PBMCs. The source is a man between 18 and 35 years old in good health. Some clones in this sample may be carry-over from other donors' samples.

As to this clone: The sample carries other DNA sequences with the same CDR3. The chain has TRBV9 and TRBJ2-3; D may correspond to TRBD1 or TRBD2 (5 bases each). Per the germline V gene, CDR1 is SGDLS and CDR2 is YYNGEE. CDR3 length: 15 amino acids. V shed 0 bases and J shed 1 base, with 9 bases lying between them. In DNA form, the CDR3 reads TGTGCCAGCAGCGTAGAGGGGCGGGGCACAGATACGCAGTATTTT. This sequence encodes CASSVEGRGTDTQYF.

CDR3 sequence (DNA): TGTGCCAGCAGCCCGTCCCCGACCGGGACAGATACTTACGAGCAGTACTTC. This gives the protein CASSPSPTGTDTYEQYF. V is TRBV7-2 and J is TRBJ2-7, with 7 bases that match TRBD1. The CDR3 contains 17 residues. From germline, CDR1 is SGHTA and CDR2 FQGNSA. Trimming at V came to 5 bases and at J to 4 bases, leaving 17 bases not matched to a gene.

The rearrangement joins TRBV27 to TRBJ2-3; tentative D call: TRBD2 (6 bases). V was shortened by 3 bases and J by 5 bases, with 15 bases between the two germline ends. Germline CDR1 and CDR2: MNHEY and SMNVEV (reference sequence). CDR3 length equals 15 residues. For the CDR3, the DNA is TGTGCCAGCAGTTTGGCGGCGGGATTTGTAGATACGCAGTATTTT. Protein sequence: CASSLAAGFVDTQYF.

The chain carries TRBV28 and TRBJ2-1; D is unresolved. The ends were cut back, 5 bases at V and 2 bases at J, with 13 bases in the middle. This CDR3 has 15 residues. The germline V gene encodes CDR1 MDHEN and CDR2 SYDVKM. CDR3 amino acids: CASSKDLYAYNEQFF. In DNA form, the CDR3 reads TGTGCCAGCAGTAAAGACCTTTACGCCTACAATGAGCAGTTCTTC.

The V gene is TRBV6-1, the J gene TRBJ2-1, with 15 bases fitting TRBD2. Per the germline V gene, CDR1 is MNHNS and CDR2 is SASEGT. There are 15 residues in the CDR3. J lost 9 bases, V lost 4 bases, and 4 bases had no gene match. CDR3 coding DNA: TGTGCCAGCAGTGCCGGACTAGCGGGAGGGGTTGAGCAGTTCTTC. Its translation: CASSAGLAGGVEQFF.

This chain uses TRBV5-6 with TRBJ2-1; D gene uncertain. The germline gives CDR1 SGHDT, CDR2 YYEEEE. V dropped 4 bases and J dropped 6 bases, with 8 bases sitting between them. The CDR3 is made up of 12 amino acids. The CDR3 DNA reads as TGTGCCAGCAGCCACCGCCCCAATGAGCAGTTCTTC. It encodes CASSHRPNEQFF.

Note on this clone: This sample also contains other DNA sequences that code for the same CDR3. The V call is TRBV9, the J call TRBJ2-2; D perhaps matches TRBD2 (5 bases). V shed 0 bases and J shed 1 base, with 7 bases lying between them. There are 15 residues in the CDR3. The germline V gene has CDR1 SGDLS and CDR2 YYNGEE. The CDR3 here is CASSVGGGNTGELFF. CDR3 in DNA: TGTGCCAGCAGCGTAGGTGGAGGGAACACCGGGGAGCTGTTTTTT.

This clone has only one observation. The rearrangement joins TRBV4-1 to TRBJ1-3; D unresolved. Trimming left V 4 bases short and J 2 bases short, with 9 bases between. There are 14 residues in the CDR3. Looked up from germline, CDR1 is MGHRA and CDR2 is YSYEKL. The DNA for the CDR3 is TGCGCCAGCAGCCCAAAGAGAGCTGGAAACACCATATATTTT. It encodes CASSPKRAGNTIYF.

The chain combines TRBV27 with TRBJ1-2; a weak D match, TRBD1 (6 bases). V shed 2 bases and J shed 2 bases, with 27 bases lying between them. This CDR3 comprises 20 residues. Germline loops: CDR1 MNHEY, CDR2 SMNVEV (reference sequence). As DNA, the CDR3 is TGTGCCAGCAGTTTAAGGGTCCCTGGGTCCCTGGGGGCCATCAACTATGGCTACACCTTC. Protein product: CASSLRVPGSLGAINYGYTF.

This clone was seen just once. J is TRBJ1-2 and V is TRBV2; 8 nucleotides line up with TRBD1. The CDR3 length is 16 residues. The J segment lost 4 bases and the V segment lost 3 bases, leaving 10 bases of the junction unmatched. Germline V gives CDR1 SNHLY, CDR2 FYNNEI. In DNA, the CDR3 is TGTGCCAGCAGTGATGGCGGCAGGGGGCCTTCCTATGGCTACACCTTC. Its translation is CASSDGGRGPSYGYTF.

V usage is TRBV4-3 and J usage is TRBJ2-3; D may match TRBD1 or TRBD2 (5 bases each). Between the trimmed V and J ends, which lost 5 bases and 2 bases, there was a span of 17 bases. Germline CDR1 reads LGHNA; CDR2 reads YSLEER. The CDR3 runs 16 residues. The CDR3 loop is CASSGIRDGSTDTQYF. Written as DNA, the CDR3 is TGCGCCAGCAGCGGGATCCGGGACGGATCCACAGATACGCAGTATTTT.

The V and J genes are TRBV18 and TRBJ2-3, with D possibly being TRBD1 (6 bases). Trimming pared 3 bases from V and 2 bases from J, leaving 9 bases between. Germline V gene lookup returns CDR1 KGHSH and CDR2 LQKENI. The CDR3 has 14 amino acids. The CDR3: CASSPGQITDTQYF. The CDR3 DNA sequence: TGTGCCAGCTCACCGGGACAAATCACAGATACGCAGTATTTT.

The V call is TRBV28, the J call TRBJ1-5, with a tentative D call TRBD1 (5 bases). This CDR3 spans 13 amino acids. CDR1 MDHEN and CDR2 SYDVKM come from the germline V gene. Trimming took 7 bases from V and 5 from J, leaving 12 bases between them. The CDR3 coding sequence is TGTGCCAGCAAGAGGCAGGGTTATCAGCCCCAGCATTTT. Translation: CASKRQGYQPQHF.

The chain links TRBV5-4 to TRBJ1-2; no reliable D call. Germline V gene sequence: CDR1 SGHNT, CDR2 YYREEE (reference sequence). Deletions cut 1 base from V and 6 bases from J, with 16 bases between. This CDR3 is built from 15 residues. CDR3 region: CASSLSFRAMDGYTF. Here the CDR3 DNA reads TGTGCCAGCAGCTTGTCATTTCGGGCTATGGATGGCTACACCTTC.

The chain carries TRBV9 and TRBJ2-4; D not resolved. The germline V gene has CDR1 SGDLS and CDR2 YYNGEE. The V gene lost 0 bases and the J gene lost 3 bases, with 7 bases spanning the gap. This CDR3 has 14 residues. CDR3 amino acids: CASSVEAVKNIQYF. CDR3 coding DNA: TGTGCCAGCAGCGTAGAAGCAGTCAAAAACATTCAGTACTTC.

The gene calls are TRBV4-3 and TRBJ2-7; D is perhaps TRBD1 or TRBD2 (5 bases each). The CDR3 covers 18 residues. Trimming stripped 0 bases from V and 4 bases from J, with 22 bases between. CDR1 and CDR2 (germline): LGHNA, YSLEER. This CDR3 is CASSQDGWAGSTDYEQYF. CDR3 in DNA: TGCGCCAGCAGCCAAGACGGCTGGGCAGGGAGTACGGATTACGAGCAGTACTTC.

This chain joins TRBV27 and TRBJ2-7; the match to TRBD2 covers 8 bases. V was pared by 5 bases and J by 0 bases, with 6 bases of the junction left unmatched. Germline CDR1 and CDR2: MNHEY and SMNVEV (reference sequence). This CDR3 has 15 residues. CDR3 loop: CASSEAGVISYEQYF. CDR3 in DNA: TGTGCCAGCAGTGAAGCGGGAGTGATCTCCTACGAGCAGTACTTC.

On this clone itself: Additional DNA sequences in this sample encode the identical CDR3. This rearrangement joins TRBV14 to TRBJ2-7; either TRBD1 or TRBD2 may fit D (5 bases each). CDR1 and CDR2 from the germline V gene are SGHDN and FVKESK. There are 12 residues in the CDR3. V gave up 3 bases and J gave up 4 bases, with 7 bases separating them. The CDR3 loop reads CASSQGPYEQYF. The CDR3 nucleotides are TGTGCCAGCAGCCAGGGACCTTACGAGCAGTACTTC.

This clone was seen once. V usage is TRBV7-9 and J usage is TRBJ2-1; D is ambiguous. Germline V gene data show CDR1 as SEHNR and CDR2 as FQNEAQ (reference sequence). The germline V and J ends were trimmed by 5 bases and 5 bases, with 10 bases remaining between them. This CDR3 region has 13 residues. The CDR3 coding sequence is TGTGCCAGCAGCCTCGTGGTGAACAATGAGCAGTTCTTC. Protein: CASSLVVNNEQFF.

This sequence joins TRBV5-4 and TRBJ2-5; weak D call: TRBD2 (5 bases). Between the trimmed V and J ends, which lost 0 bases and 0 bases, there was a span of 9 bases. CDR1 is SGHNT and CDR2 is YYREEE in the germline V gene (reference sequence). The CDR3 has 15 amino acids. The CDR3 nucleotides read TGTGCCAGCAGCTTGGAAGCCGGGAACCAAGAGACCCAGTACTTC. Encoded protein: CASSLEAGNQETQYF.

The V call is TRBV13, the J call TRBJ2-1, with D unresolved. The CDR3 runs 13 residues. Per germline, CDR1 PRHDT and CDR2 FYEKMQ (reference sequence). Trimming removed 5 bases at V and 4 bases at J, with 9 bases between. The CDR3 DNA follows: TGTGCCAGCAGCCCCCTAGGATACAATGAGCAGTTCTTC. Its protein is CASSPLGYNEQFF.

The rearrangement links TRBV15 to TRBJ2-7; possible D gene TRBD1, 6 bases. CDR1 is LNHNV, CDR2 YYDKDF, per germline (reference sequence). The CDR3 has 15 residues. Trimming shortened V by 3 bases and J by 2 bases, and 14 bases separated the two germline ends. The CDR3 DNA reads TGTGCCACCAGCAGTAATACAGGGAGAACCTACGAGCAGTACTTC. Its protein product is CATSSNTGRTYEQYF.

The chain has TRBV4-2 and TRBJ1-1; 7 nucleotides agree with TRBD1. This CDR3 is built from 14 residues. CDR1 and CDR2 from the germline V gene are LGHNA and YNFKEQ. V dropped 2 bases and J dropped 4; count of bases not matched to a gene: 4. In DNA form, the CDR3 reads TGTGCCAGCAGCCAACCCGACAGGGCCACTGAAGCTTTCTTT. Translating gives CASSQPDRATEAFF.

As concerns this clone: Different DNA sequences within this sample yield the same CDR3. The chain employs TRBV25-1 and TRBJ2-5; possibly TRBD2 for D (5 bases). The V end lost 5 bases, the J end lost 5 bases, and 6 bases lay between the germline ends. The CDR3 sequence is 11 residues long. Germline CDR1 is MGHDK and CDR2 is SYGVNS. The CDR3 here is CASSRGETQYF. The CDR3 coding sequence is TGTGCCAGCAGTCGCGGGGAGACCCAGTACTTC.

V gene TRBV19 combines with J gene TRBJ2-3, with 9 bases fitting TRBD2. Germline-derived CDR1 and CDR2 are LNHDA and SQIVND (reference sequence). There are 16 residues in the CDR3. V gave up 4 bases and J gave up 2 bases; unmatched junction bases: 7. The CDR3 sequence is CASSTTSGGDTDTQYF. The CDR3 DNA reads as TGTGCCAGTAGTACGACTAGCGGAGGGGACACAGATACGCAGTATTTT.

The chain uses TRBV25-1 and TRBJ2-7, with TRBD2 matching 8 bases. Trimming removed 6 bases from V and 6 bases from J; junction bases left unmatched: 10. Germline CDR1 MGHDK, CDR2 SYGVNS. CDR3 length: 14 residues. The CDR3 DNA reads TGTGCCAGCAGCCCCGCTAGCGGGTCAGGCGAGCAGTACTTC. Encoded protein: CASSPASGSGEQYF.

The V call is TRBV28, the J call TRBJ2-2; D is unresolved. Germline loops: CDR1 MDHEN, CDR2 SYDVKM. Trimming left V 3 bases short and J 7 bases short, with 9 bases between. The CDR3 is 13 residues long. The CDR3 reads CASSFGFGGELFF. As DNA, the CDR3 is TGTGCCAGCAGTTTTGGGTTTGGCGGGGAGCTGTTTTTT.

This clone has only a few counts. This specimen includes other DNA sequences encoding the same CDR3. The genes are TRBV29-1 and TRBJ2-1; no firm D call. Trimming left V 4 bases short and J 3 bases short, with 7 bases between. The germline V gene has CDR1 SQVTM and CDR2 ANQGSEA. The CDR3 is 12 residues long. In nucleotides, the CDR3 is TGCAGCGTTGCCGGAAACTACAATGAGCAGTTCTTC. Encoded protein: CSVAGNYNEQFF.

The chain couples TRBV19 to TRBJ2-7, with 7 bases identical to TRBD1. There are 14 residues in the CDR3. The V gene's germline CDR1 is LNHDA and CDR2 SQIVND (reference sequence). V was pared by 10 bases and J by 4 bases, with 13 bases of the junction left unmatched. The CDR3 loop reads CATTPTGAVYEQYF. The CDR3, as DNA: TGTGCCACCACTCCAACAGGGGCGGTTTACGAGCAGTACTTC.

The chain carries TRBV5-1 and TRBJ2-1; 8 nucleotides agree with TRBD2. The V gene end was trimmed by 6 bases and the J gene end by 7 bases; junction bases not matched to a gene: 9. CDR1 is SGHRS, CDR2 YFSETQ, per germline. This CDR3 is 14 amino acids long. CDR3 nucleotides: TGCGCCAGCACCGCCAGCGGGAGCGGGAATGAGCAGTTCTTC. Residues: CASTASGSGNEQFF. The variable domain in full, with the rest retrieved from reference TRBV5-1 and TRBJ2-1, is KAGVTQTPRYLIKTRGQQVTLSCSPISGHRSVSWYQQTPGQGLQFLFEYFSETQRNKGNFPGRFSGRQFSNSRSEMNVSTLELGDSALYLCASTASGSGNEQFFGPGTRLTVL.

About this clone: Other DNA sequences of this sample code for an identical CDR3. The chain employs TRBV9 and TRBJ2-3, with TRBD2 identical over 10 bases. Trimming took 2 bases from V and 1 from J; bases not matched to a gene: 1. CDR3 length: 15 residues. Germline values: CDR1 SGDLS, CDR2 YYNGEE. The CDR3 is CASSVLAGGTDTQYF. The CDR3 region has the DNA TGTGCCAGCAGCGTGCTAGCGGGAGGCACAGATACGCAGTATTTT.

The chain has TRBV10-3 and TRBJ1-3, with D unclear. V was cut by 6 bases and J by 11 bases, with 11 bases left in between. Looked up from germline, CDR1 is ENHRY and CDR2 is SYGVKD. The CDR3 is 11 amino acids. CDR3 region: CAIRREKAIYF. CDR3 nucleotides: TGTGCCATCAGACGGGAGAAGGCCATATATTTT.